These 10 T cell receptor beta chains originate from one sample sequenced in a study of PD-1 blockade in classical Hodgkin lymphoma. Profiling relied on immunoSEQ multiplex PCR, and the TCRdb table lists in-frame clones only, not all of them. The sample records 25,000 to 30,000 clones, around 80% being singletons. Described time point: cycle 4 day 1 (C4D1), after more than five weeks of nivolumab. Every patient had relapsed following autologous stem cell transplantation, and cohorts differed in brentuximab vedotin exposure. This sample comprised peripheral blood mononuclear cells (PBMCs), obtained before the fourth cycle of nivolumab. The receptors originated from a human donor with classical Hodgkin lymphoma.

The CDR3 region has the DNA TGTGCCAGCCTCGACGGCTCCGCGGGCACAGATACGCAGTATTTT. This encodes CASLDGSAGTDTQYF. The chain is built from TRBV28 and TRBJ2-3; D unclear. The V and J ends lost 8 bases and 1 base respectively, with 16 bases between them. This CDR3 is built from 15 residues. The germline CDR1 and CDR2 sequences are MDHEN and SYDVKM.

The chain joins TRBV5-1 to TRBJ2-1; tentatively, D is TRBD2 (6 bases). The CDR3 is 14 residues long. The V gene lost 6 bases and the J gene lost 6 bases, with 16 bases spanning the gap. CDR1 SGHRS and CDR2 YFSETQ come from the germline V gene. CDR3 in amino acids: CASIPDRGFNEQFF. As DNA, the CDR3 is TGCGCCAGCATCCCGGACCGGGGGTTCAATGAGCAGTTCTTC.

This clone was counted between two and nine times. CDR3 bases: TGTGCCAGCAGTTACGCGGGGTCCGTCTATGGCTACACCTTC. This codes for CASSYAGSVYGYTF. The chain joins TRBV6-6 to TRBJ1-2; D is unclear. The germline V and J ends were trimmed by 2 bases and 4 bases, with 11 bases remaining between them. Germline loops: CDR1 MNHNY, CDR2 SVGAGI (reference sequence). The CDR3 sequence is 14 residues long.

This clone has a handful of counts. The chain employs TRBV18 and TRBJ2-7; the match to TRBD1 covers 10 bases. Germline lookup yields CDR1 KGHSH and CDR2 LQKENI. Losses at the gene ends were 6 bases for V and 4 bases for J; bases not matched to a gene: 6. The CDR3 extends over 14 amino acids. DNA for the CDR3: TGTGCCAGCTCCGGACAGGGGGGAGTTTACGAGCAGTACTTC. Encoded protein: CASSGQGGVYEQYF.

V is TRBV7-9 and J is TRBJ2-3; weak D call: TRBD1 (5 bases). Germline CDR1 reads SEHNR; CDR2 reads FQNEAQ (reference sequence). This CDR3 spans 16 amino acids. V lost 5 bases and J 2 bases, leaving 17 bases between the germline ends. The CDR3 sequence: CASSQGVTQSTDTQYF. The CDR3 DNA reads as TGTGCCAGCAGCCAGGGTGTCACCCAATCCACAGATACGCAGTATTTT.

This sequence joins TRBV29-1 and TRBJ2-1; possibly TRBD2 for D (6 bases). CDR3 length equals 16 residues. The V end lost 5 bases, the J end lost 0 bases, and 17 bases lay between the germline ends. Germline lookup yields CDR1 SQVTM and CDR2 ANQGSEA. DNA for the CDR3: TGCAGCGTTCCCTCCGGGAGCCTCAGCTCCTACAATGAGCAGTTCTTC. Translating it yields CSVPSGSLSSYNEQFF.

V is TRBV29-1 and J is TRBJ2-7, with 8 bases identical to TRBD1. There are 14 residues in the CDR3. Unmatched junction bases numbered 7, after V lost 4 bases and J lost 2 bases. Looked up from germline, CDR1 is SQVTM and CDR2 is ANQGSEA. CDR3 bases: TGCAGCGTTGGAGACAGGGGAATCCCCTACGAGCAGTACTTC. This sequence encodes CSVGDRGIPYEQYF.

CDR3 nucleotide sequence: TGTGCCAGCAGCACCTACCGGGCCGACACCGGGGAGCTGTTTTTT. This codes for CASSTYRADTGELFF. The J gene is TRBJ2-2, the V gene TRBV7-6; no clear D. V was pared by 5 bases and J by 3 bases, with 13 bases between. Germline lookup yields CDR1 SGHVS and CDR2 FNYEAQ. CDR3 length: 15 residues.

The chain has TRBV28 and TRBJ2-2; perhaps TRBD2 as D (6 bases). Deletions cut 3 bases from V and 7 bases from J, with 6 bases between. The CDR3 runs 12 residues. Per germline, CDR1 MDHEN and CDR2 SYDVKM. CDR3 amino acids: CASSFGGGELFF. The CDR3 nucleotides read TGTGCCAGCAGTTTCGGGGGCGGGGAGCTGTTTTTT.

This clone is medium-sized. This chain uses TRBV5-1 with TRBJ2-6, with TRBD2 identical over 13 bases. J lost 4 bases, V lost 6 bases, and 7 bases had no gene match. This CDR3 has 17 residues. Germline-derived CDR1 and CDR2 are SGHRS and YFSETQ. The CDR3 nucleotides read TGCGCCAGCAAAGGACTAGCGGGAGAGTCGGGGGCCAACGTCCTGACTTTC. Its translation is CASKGLAGESGANVLTF.